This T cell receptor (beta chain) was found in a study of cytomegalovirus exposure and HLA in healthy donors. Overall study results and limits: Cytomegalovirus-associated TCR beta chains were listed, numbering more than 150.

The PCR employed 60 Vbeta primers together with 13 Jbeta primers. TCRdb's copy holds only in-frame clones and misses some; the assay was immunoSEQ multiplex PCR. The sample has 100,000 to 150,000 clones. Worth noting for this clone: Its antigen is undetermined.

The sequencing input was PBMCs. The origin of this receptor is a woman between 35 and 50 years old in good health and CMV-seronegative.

CDR3 region: CASSLRTSYGELFF. CDR3 in DNA: TGTGCCAGCAGCTTGAGGACATCATACGGGGAGCTGTTTTTT. This chain links TRBV5-4 with TRBJ2-2, with a possible D match to TRBD1 (5 bases). CDR1 is SGHNT, CDR2 YYREEE, per germline (reference sequence). The V end was cut by 1 base, the J end by 7 bases, with 11 bases between. The CDR3 is 14 amino acids.